Sequencing of this T cell receptor (beta chain) was carried out in a study of blood T cell repertoires in COVID-19. This clone appeared a single time. The germline V gene encodes CDR1 SGDLS and CDR2 YYNGEE. The V and J ends lost 1 base and 3 bases respectively, with 11 bases between them. The length of the CDR3 is 15 residues. The method was immunoSEQ multiplex PCR; TCRdb's version includes in-frame clones alone and lacks a portion of them. This sample has approximately 190,000 clones, with 88% found just once. This chain links TRBV9 with TRBJ2-1; D is possibly TRBD1 (5 bases). The material sequenced was peripheral blood. This sequence was found in a man aged 40-55 years with active or convalescent COVID-19. In DNA, the CDR3 is TGTGCCAGCAGCGTATCAGGGAATGACTACAATGAGCAGTTCTTC. Protein sequence: CASSVSGNDYNEQFF.